This entry concerns a single T cell receptor beta chain. Original methodology: Cell counts per sample came from amplifying reference gene primers. This table comes from immunoSEQ multiplex PCR, and its TCRdb copy is limited to in-frame clones, with some not included. The V and J calls and clone size are taken from that table; D and trimming were inferred from the DNA. The top ten clones hold roughly 44% of a sample with some 69,000 clones, more than 70% of them seen once. The record originates from a study of blood T cell repertoires in COVID-19. Deletions cut 4 bases from V and 4 bases from J, with 17 bases between. Germline V gene data show CDR1 as SGHNT and CDR2 as YYREEE (reference sequence). The CDR3 covers 16 residues.

The J gene is TRBJ2-2, the V gene TRBV5-4; D is possibly TRBD2 (5 bases). The clonotype originates from a human donor in a cohort sampled during active COVID-19. The specimen sequenced was peripheral blood. The CDR3 loop reads CASSGGGGVGTGELFF. CDR3 nucleotides: TGTGCCAGCAGCGGAGGCGGTGGGGTGGGCACCGGGGAGCTGTTTTTT.